The 14 T cell receptor beta chains listed next were all sequenced from one sample in a study of early T cells in non-severe SARS-CoV-2 infection. MiXCR was run by TCRdb on the 5' RACE reads, yielding one entry per CDR3 protein. The sample consists of tens of thousands of distinct CDR3 sequences, 9.5% to 15% of them appearing once. Sample: whole blood, taken at baseline. The receptors derive from an adult who was a healthcare worker with PCR-confirmed SARS-CoV-2 infection or an uninfected control (not recorded which).

The chain uses TRBV11-2 and TRBJ2-3, with 10 nucleotides matching TRBD1. The trim removed 5 bases at V and 3 bases at J, leaving 8 bases unmatched. This CDR3 has 16 amino acids. Germline V gives CDR1 SGHAT, CDR2 FQNNGV. The CDR3 region has the DNA TGTGCCAGCAGCACTGGGGACAGGGGCGCGACAGATACGCAGTATTTT. Translated, it gives CASSTGDRGATDTQYF.

The chain has TRBV18 and TRBJ1-4; a weak D match, TRBD1 (5 bases). Between the trimmed V and J ends, which lost 4 bases and 7 bases, there was a span of 10 bases. Germline loops: CDR1 KGHSH, CDR2 LQKENI. This CDR3 is built from 13 residues. This chain's CDR3 is CASSRGGAEKLFF. The CDR3 DNA sequence: TGTGCCAGCTCACGAGGAGGGGCTGAAAAACTGTTTTTT.

The chain combines TRBV12-3 or TRBV12-4 with TRBJ2-5, with D perhaps matching TRBD1 or TRBD2 (6 bases each). V dropped 3 bases and J dropped 5 bases, with 13 bases sitting between them. The CDR3 spans 14 residues. The CDR3 DNA sequence: TGTGCCAGCAGTTTTTGGGGGGCTGGTGAGACCCAGTACTTC. Amino acid sequence: CASSFWGAGETQYF.

The rearrangement uses TRBV11-2 and TRBJ1-6; possible D gene TRBD1, 5 bases. Deletions cut 2 bases from V and 10 bases from J, with 15 bases between. Germline lookup yields CDR1 SGHAT and CDR2 FQNNGV. There are 15 residues in the CDR3. DNA of the CDR3: TGTGCCAGCAGCTTAAGTTCGCGGGACGGCTCACCCCTCCACTTT. Translation: CASSLSSRDGSPLHF. Drawing the rest from reference TRBV11-2 and TRBJ1-6, the complete variable domain is EAGVAQSPRYKIIEKRQSVAFWCNPISGHATLYWYQQILGQGPKLLIQFQNNGVVDDSQLPKDRFSAERLKGVDSTLKIQPAKLEDSAVYLCASSLSSRDGSPLHFGNGTRLTVT.

In its sample, this clonotype was seen a few times. The chain carries TRBV11-2 and TRBJ2-1; tentative D call: TRBD2 (5 bases). Trimming took 7 bases from V and 0 from J, leaving 13 bases between them. Germline assignment: CDR1 SGHAT and CDR2 FQNNGV. CDR3 size: 15 residues. CDR3 amino acids: CASTPGAGSYNEQFF. CDR3 DNA sequence: TGTGCCAGCACGCCGGGCGCGGGCTCCTACAATGAGCAGTTCTTC.

In its sample, this clonotype was seen a few times. The genes are TRBV20-1 and TRBJ1-5; D is ambiguous. CDR1 DFQATT and CDR2 SNEGSKA come from the germline V gene (reference sequence). The CDR3 consists of 11 residues. V dropped 6 bases and J dropped 7 bases, with 10 bases sitting between them. The DNA for the CDR3 is TGCAGTGCGGGGTATGCGCAGCCCCAGCATTTT. Translating it yields CSAGYAQPQHF.

There are many counts of this clonotype. The germline gene is not matched at one end of the junction; a read error may be the cause. V gene TRBV28 combines with J gene TRBJ2-2; possibly TRBD2 for D (5 bases). Germline V gene lookup returns CDR1 MDHEN and CDR2 SYDVKM. There are 12 residues in the CDR3. CDR3 nucleotide sequence: TGTGCCAGTGAACGGAGGACCGGGGAGCTGGTTTTT. Amino acids: CASERRTGELVF.

This clonotype has a handful of counts. The V gene is TRBV11-2, the J gene TRBJ1-6; weak D call: TRBD1 (6 bases). Germline loops: CDR1 SGHAT, CDR2 FQNNGV. The V and J ends lost 5 bases and 7 bases respectively, with 12 bases between them. The CDR3 loop spans 14 amino acids. This CDR3 reads CASSQGTPNSPLHF. The DNA for the CDR3 is TGTGCCAGCAGCCAGGGGACCCCAAATTCACCCCTCCACTTT. Together with reference TRBV11-2 and TRBJ1-6, the CDR3 gives the full variable domain: EAGVAQSPRYKIIEKRQSVAFWCNPISGHATLYWYQQILGQGPKLLIQFQNNGVVDDSQLPKDRFSAERLKGVDSTLKIQPAKLEDSAVYLCASSQGTPNSPLHFGNGTRLTVT.

This clonotype was detected only a few times. The rearrangement joins TRBV7-9 to TRBJ2-1, with D perhaps given as TRBD1 or TRBD2 (5 bases each). Trimming took 3 bases from V and 8 from J, leaving 17 bases between them. The CDR3 covers 15 residues. Germline CDR1 is SEHNR and CDR2 is FQNEAQ (reference sequence). CDR3 amino acids: CASSFPGTPGHEQFF. For the CDR3, the DNA is TGTGCCAGCAGCTTTCCCGGGACCCCCGGCCATGAGCAGTTCTTC.

V is TRBV6-5 and J is TRBJ1-5; 7 positions agree with TRBD1. The CDR3 has 17 amino acids. CDR1 is MNHEY and CDR2 is SVGAGI in the germline V gene. The V and J ends lost 0 bases and 3 bases, in that order; junction bases with no gene match: 8. CDR3 in amino acids: CASSYSTPGQSNQPQHF. As DNA, the CDR3 is TGTGCCAGCAGTTACTCGACACCGGGACAGTCCAATCAGCCCCAGCATTTT.

This clonotype turned up a few times. The chain recombines TRBV2 with TRBJ2-7, with D hard to call. V dropped 7 bases and J dropped 2 bases, with 6 bases sitting between them. The CDR3 runs 11 residues. The germline CDR1 and CDR2 sequences are SNHLY and FYNNEI. CDR3 nucleotide sequence: TGTGCCAGCAAGGCCACCTACGAGCAGTACTTC. Its protein is CASKATYEQYF.

This clonotype has only a few counts. The gene calls are TRBV5-1 and TRBJ1-2; TRBD1 matches 8 bases. The CDR3 loop spans 14 amino acids. Germline V gene sequence: CDR1 SGHRS, CDR2 YFSETQ. Losses at the gene ends were 4 bases for V and 7 bases for J; bases not matched to a gene: 9. CDR3 amino acids: CASSTTQGAGGYTF. The CDR3 DNA follows: TGCGCCAGCAGCACAACGCAGGGGGCCGGTGGCTACACCTTC. The whole variable domain, remainder taken from reference TRBV5-1 and TRBJ1-2, is KAGVTQTPRYLIKTRGQQVTLSCSPISGHRSVSWYQQTPGQGLQFLFEYFSETQRNKGNFPGRFSGRQFSNSRSEMNVSTLELGDSALYLCASSTTQGAGGYTFGSGTRLTVV.

Comment on this clonotype: A read error may be the cause here, since a much bigger clone is one base away. The CDR3 region has the DNA TGCGCCAGCAGCTTAACAGGGTCCGAGCTGTACTTC. It yields the protein CASSLTGSELYF. The gene calls are TRBV5-1 and TRBJ2-7; D is possibly TRBD1 (6 bases). Germline V lookup: CDR1 SGHRS, CDR2 YFSETQ. This CDR3 contains 12 residues.

The chain recombines TRBV2 with TRBJ2-1; 9 positions agree with TRBD2. The CDR3 has 16 amino acids. Germline trimming cut 6 bases from V and 7 bases from J; bases unmatched to any gene: 13. Germline assignment: CDR1 SNHLY and CDR2 FYNNEI. The CDR3 bases are TGTGCCAGCAGGGGCCTCAGGGAGCGGGGGGTAAATGAGCAGTTCTTC. Translating gives CASRGLRERGVNEQFF.